Following are 24 T cell receptor beta chains from one sample sequenced in a study of blood T cell repertoires in COVID-19. Assay: immunoSEQ multiplex PCR; the TCRdb copy retains only in-frame clones and omits some. The sample lists 110,000 or so clones, 85% occurring once. Sequenced input: peripheral blood. These receptor sequences come from a human donor in a cohort sampled during active COVID-19.

The V gene is TRBV6-5, the J gene TRBJ1-1; D remains ambiguous. V was shortened by 4 bases and J by 1 base, with 7 bases between the two germline ends. Germline assignment: CDR1 MNHEY and CDR2 SVGAGI. The CDR3 is made up of 13 amino acids. CDR3 protein: CASSSSGNTEAFF. The CDR3 DNA reads TGTGCCAGCAGTTCTAGTGGGAACACTGAAGCTTTCTTT.

V gene TRBV21-1 combines with J gene TRBJ1-5; the table's TRBD1 call for D was not verified on the DNA. TRBV21-1 is annotated as a pseudogene. The CDR3 is 14 amino acids. The CDR3 DNA reads TGTGCCAGCACCCCGGGACAGGGAGTTCAGCCCCAGCATTTT. As protein: CASTPGQGVQPQHF.

The rearrangement links TRBV19 to TRBJ2-1; D possibly corresponds to TRBD2 (7 bases). V lost 4 bases, J lost 12 bases, and 16 bases lay in between. The length of the CDR3 is 13 residues. The germline gives CDR1 LNHDA, CDR2 SQIVND (reference sequence). CDR3 sequence (DNA): TGTGCCAGTAGTACCCGGGGGGCCGGTTGGCAGTTCTTC. It translates to CASSTRGAGWQFF.

The rearrangement joins TRBV14 to TRBJ2-1, with 11 positions matching TRBD2. Per the germline V gene, CDR1 is SGHDN and CDR2 is FVKESK. The length of the CDR3 is 15 residues. V gave up 0 bases and J gave up 8 bases; unmatched junction bases: 3. DNA of the CDR3: TGTGCCAGCAGCCAAGAGCTAGCGGGGGGTGATGAGCAGTTCTTC. Protein product: CASSQELAGGDEQFF. Looking up the rest from reference TRBV14 and TRBJ2-1 gives the full variable domain: EAGVTQFPSHSVIEKGQTVTLRCDPISGHDNLYWYRRVMGKEIKFLLHFVKESKQDESGMPNNRFLAERTGGTYSTLKVQPAELEDSGVYFCASSQELAGGDEQFFGPGTRLTVL.

This sequence joins TRBV6-2 or TRBV6-3 and TRBJ1-2; D is unresolved. CDR3 size: 11 residues. The V end was cut by 5 bases, the J end by 6 bases, with 7 bases between. CDR1 is MNHEY, CDR2 SVGEGT, per germline. CDR3 sequence reads: CASSRGNGYTF. The CDR3 nucleotides read TGTGCCAGCAGTCGGGGAAATGGCTACACCTTC.

The chain has TRBV19 and TRBJ2-5, with unresolved D. The germline V gene encodes CDR1 LNHDA and CDR2 SQIVND (reference sequence). The CDR3 contains 13 residues. V was clipped by 6 bases and J by 5 bases, with 13 bases between them. The CDR3 DNA follows: TGTGCCAGTAGCACTGGAGTTTCTGAGACCCAGTACTTC. Translation: CASSTGVSETQYF.

CDR3 loop: CATSRDITTFEAFF. The CDR3 nucleotides read TGTGCCACCAGCAGAGATATTACGACTTTCGAAGCTTTCTTT. This sequence joins TRBV15 and TRBJ1-1; D is unresolved. CDR3 length: 14 amino acids. Per the germline V gene, CDR1 is LNHNV and CDR2 is YYDKDF (reference sequence). Trimming removed 0 bases from V and 8 bases from J, with 13 bases in between.

V gene TRBV2 combines with J gene TRBJ2-1, with D unclear. The CDR3 length is 12 residues. V lost 6 bases, J lost 9 bases, and 12 bases lay in between. The germline gives CDR1 SNHLY, CDR2 FYNNEI. In DNA form, the CDR3 reads TGTGCCAGCAGACTTGTAGTTAGTGAGCAGTTCTTC. Translation: CASRLVVSEQFF.

This clone was recorded once. The J gene is TRBJ2-3, the V gene TRBV5-1, with 8 bases matching TRBD2. V was clipped by 6 bases and J by 2 bases; unmatched bases: 8. The germline CDR1 and CDR2 sequences are SGHRS and YFSETQ. This CDR3 is 15 amino acids long. The CDR3 nucleotides are TGCGCCAGCACCCCCGTGCGGGGGGACACAGATACGCAGTATTTT. Translation gives CASTPVRGDTDTQYF.

The rearrangement uses TRBV30 and TRBJ2-5; the match to TRBD2 covers 10 bases. From germline, CDR1 is GTSNPN and CDR2 SVGIG (reference sequence). The CDR3 runs to 16 residues. The ends lost 3 bases at V and 5 bases at J; junction bases unmatched: 12. This CDR3 reads CAWSPIVAGGGETQYF. CDR3 coding DNA: TGTGCCTGGAGCCCTATAGTAGCGGGGGGAGGGGAGACCCAGTACTTC.

J is TRBJ1-6 and V is TRBV3-1 (or the pseudogene TRBV3-2); a possible D gene is TRBD1 (6 bases). Germline V CDR1 and CDR2: LGHDT, YNNKEL (reference sequence). The CDR3 has 16 residues. The germline V and J ends were trimmed by 4 bases and 0 bases, with 10 bases remaining between them. The CDR3 sequence: CASSPGDGSYNSPLHF. The CDR3, as DNA: TGTGCCAGCAGCCCAGGGGATGGCTCCTATAATTCACCCCTCCACTTT.

The chain combines TRBV24-1 with TRBJ2-5; 12 bases line up with TRBD2. Per the germline V gene, CDR1 is KGHDR and CDR2 is SFDVKD. This CDR3 has 15 residues. Trimming removed 9 bases from V and 1 base from J; junction bases left unmatched: 5. This CDR3 is CATLGLAGPQETQYF. The CDR3 nucleotides are TGTGCCACCCTGGGACTAGCGGGTCCCCAAGAGACCCAGTACTTC.

In this sample, this clone turned up once. The genes are TRBV5-1 and TRBJ2-1; possibly TRBD2 for D (6 bases). Germline lookup yields CDR1 SGHRS and CDR2 YFSETQ. With 4 bases removed from V and 7 bases from J, the gap between germline ends came to 15 bases. The CDR3 has 14 amino acids. CDR3 protein: CASSLSGDVNEQFF. DNA for the CDR3: TGCGCCAGCAGCCTTTCGGGGGACGTTAATGAGCAGTTCTTC.

The chain employs TRBV6-2 or TRBV6-3 and TRBJ1-5; 10 bases agree with TRBD1. The CDR3 is made up of 15 amino acids. Germline loops: CDR1 MNHEY, CDR2 SVGEGT. V trimming: 5 bases; J trimming: 3 bases; junction bases outside the gene matches: 4. The CDR3 nucleotides are TGTGCCAGCAGTGGGACAGGGGCCCCCAATCAGCCCCAGCATTTT. This gives the protein CASSGTGAPNQPQHF.

V usage is TRBV2 and J usage is TRBJ2-1; 7 bases align to TRBD2. The CDR3 has 15 amino acids. Germline V lookup: CDR1 SNHLY, CDR2 FYNNEI. V trimming: 2 bases; J trimming: 9 bases; junction bases outside the gene matches: 10. The CDR3 reads CASSESLRGLVEQFF. The CDR3 coding sequence is TGTGCCAGCAGTGAATCTCTGCGGGGGTTAGTTGAGCAGTTCTTC. Together with reference TRBV2 and TRBJ2-1, the CDR3 gives the full variable domain: EPEVTQTPSHQVTQMGQEVILRCVPISNHLYFYWYRQILGQKVEFLVSFYNNEISEKSEIFDDQFSVERPDGSNFTLKIRSTKLEDSAMYFCASSESLRGLVEQFFGPGTRLTVL.

The genes are TRBV3-1 (or the pseudogene TRBV3-2) and TRBJ2-2; 10 nucleotides line up with TRBD1. This CDR3 has 16 amino acids. Looked up from germline, CDR1 is LGHDT and CDR2 is YNNKEL (reference sequence). V lost 5 bases, J lost 4 bases, and 7 bases stayed unmatched. DNA for the CDR3: TGTGCCAGCAGCGAACGACAGGGGGCGCTCACCGGGGAGCTGTTTTTT. Protein: CASSERQGALTGELFF.

The V gene is TRBV7-3, the J gene TRBJ2-3; perhaps TRBD2 as D (7 bases). V was clipped by 5 bases and J by 2 bases, with 17 bases between them. Germline V CDR1 and CDR2: SGHTA, FQGTGA. The CDR3 contains 16 residues. The CDR3 is CASSPNRGGSTDTQYF. Written as DNA, the CDR3 is TGTGCCAGCAGCCCCAATAGGGGGGGGTCCACAGATACGCAGTATTTT.

This clone was detected a few times. The chain is built from TRBV3-1 (or the pseudogene TRBV3-2) and TRBJ1-6, with D possibly being TRBD1 (5 bases). Looked up from germline, CDR1 is LGHDT and CDR2 is YNNKEL (reference sequence). There are 17 residues in the CDR3. The V end was cut by 0 bases, the J end by 5 bases, with 14 bases between. The CDR3 loop reads CASSQEWRGGDNSPLHF. The CDR3 DNA reads as TGTGCCAGCAGCCAAGAGTGGAGGGGAGGAGATAATTCACCCCTCCACTTT.

The chain couples TRBV10-1 to TRBJ2-3; 8 bases match TRBD1. V shed 4 bases and J 2 bases; nucleotides not matched to a gene: 11. The CDR3 spans 17 residues. Germline-derived CDR1 and CDR2 are WNHNN and SYGVQD (reference sequence). CDR3 sequence (DNA): TGCGCCAGCAGTGGTGCATTGGACAGGGTTGTCACAGATACGCAGTATTTT. Protein product: CASSGALDRVVTDTQYF.

The chain employs TRBV5-6 and TRBJ1-2; 10 bases match TRBD1. Germline V CDR1 and CDR2: SGHDT, YYEEEE. This CDR3 contains 13 residues. Trimming cost V 4 bases and J 8 bases; bases outside gene matches: 5. The CDR3 region is CASSPTGGFGYTF. The CDR3 DNA is TGTGCCAGCAGCCCGACAGGGGGCTTCGGCTACACCTTC.

The genes are TRBV10-3 and TRBJ1-1; 7 positions agree with TRBD1. Per the germline V gene, CDR1 is ENHRY and CDR2 is SYGVKD. J lost 5 bases, V lost 7 bases, and 7 bases had no gene match. The CDR3 has 13 residues. This CDR3 is CAIKETGSTEAFF. As DNA, the CDR3 is TGTGCCATCAAAGAGACAGGGAGTACTGAAGCTTTCTTT.

This clone was counted between two and nine times. The rearrangement uses TRBV7-9 and TRBJ1-5; TRBD1 might be the D (6 bases). Per the germline V gene, CDR1 is SEHNR and CDR2 is FQNEAQ (reference sequence). Trimming pared 3 bases from V and 8 bases from J, leaving 11 bases between. This CDR3 region has 13 residues. The CDR3 loop reads CASSFGQGKPQHF. The CDR3 DNA sequence: TGTGCCAGCAGCTTCGGGCAGGGGAAGCCCCAGCATTTT. Full variable domain (missing parts from reference TRBV7-9 and TRBJ1-5): DTGVSQNPRHKITKRGQNVTFRCDPISEHNRLYWYRQTLGQGPEFLTYFQNEAQLEKSRLLSDRFSAERPKGSFSTLEIQRTEQGDSAMYLCASSFGQGKPQHFGDGTRLSIL.

V usage is TRBV5-1 and J usage is TRBJ2-3; no clear D. Trimming left V 4 bases short and J 10 bases short, with 10 bases between. The germline V gene has CDR1 SGHRS and CDR2 YFSETQ. The CDR3 sequence is 11 residues long. The CDR3 is CASSGRSAQYF. In DNA, the CDR3 is TGCGCCAGCAGCGGCCGCAGTGCGCAGTATTTT.

The chain links TRBV5-1 to TRBJ2-1; unclear D gene. CDR3 length: 13 amino acids. Germline CDR1 is SGHRS and CDR2 is YFSETQ. Trimming stripped 4 bases from V and 6 bases from J, with 11 bases between. CDR3 region: CASSAIPANEQFF. CDR3 sequence (DNA): TGCGCCAGCAGCGCGATCCCCGCCAATGAGCAGTTCTTC. Drawing the rest from reference TRBV5-1 and TRBJ2-1, the complete variable domain is KAGVTQTPRYLIKTRGQQVTLSCSPISGHRSVSWYQQTPGQGLQFLFEYFSETQRNKGNFPGRFSGRQFSNSRSEMNVSTLELGDSALYLCASSAIPANEQFFGPGTRLTVL.